This TCR beta chain was identified during a study of T cells expressing NK-cell markers. Looking at the study overall: The eight sequenced donors comprised seven who were HCMV-seropositive and one who was seronegative. Study-level points and caveats: The study found these clonotypes also leading the CD3+CD56-NKG2C+ fraction in four donors.

For TCR beta, cDNA was produced by 5'RACE template switching with UMIs. From the 5' RACE reads, TCRdb lists one entry per CDR3 protein and no DNA. In all, the sample yields 150,000 or so distinct CDR3 sequences. Per germline, CDR1 DFQATT and CDR2 SNEGSKA (reference sequence). The CDR3 contains 14 residues. Of note for this clonotype: Its antigen remains unidentified.

The sequenced material came from blood T cells: a sorted CD56 or NKG2C T cell subset, CD4+ or CD8+ T cells, or bulk PBMC T cells (not recorded which). This sequence was found in a woman between 18 and 75 years old in good health. The J gene is TRBJ1-5, the V gene TRBV20-1. CDR3 sequence reads: CSALGQTFNQPQHF.